This T cell receptor beta chain was observed in a study of CD8 T cells in Susac syndrome (dated by TCRdb to about 2019). Context from the whole study: Whether CD8+ T cell activation and differentiation in Susac syndrome was antigen driven was tested using repertoire sequencing. The clonality of the CD8+ T cell repertoire was compared across over 9 healthy donors, 14 Susac syndrome patients and roughly 15 multiple sclerosis patients. Study-wide conclusions, independent of this receptor: The study acknowledged that relatively few individuals were included in the TCR sequencing and HLA analysis.

The junction shows trimming of 0 bases on V and 3 bases on J, plus 6 bases between the germline ends. CDR1 and CDR2, per the germline V gene, are SGDLS and YYNGEE. The CDR3 starts with the cysteine, ends with the phenylalanine, and has 13 residues. Of all the DNA, just the CDR3 is kept, 39 bases in frame from base 1. RNA was extracted using the RNeasy kit, and about 0.5 to 1 microgram was reverse transcribed with random hexamers. The immunoSEQ multiplex PCR assay, covering 54 Vbeta and 13 Jbeta segments, was used to amplify TCR beta CDR3 regions. PCR amplification bias was corrected using a synthetic template baseline for primer optimization and computational correction. Per the original workflow: Only productive sequences were kept, with reads annotated to V, D and J genes according to IMGT and analyzed in immunoSEQ Analyzer. To calculate clonality, Shannon entropy was normalized by log2 of the number of productive unique sequences and then subtracted from one. For each patient and control, public and private clones were evaluated within the 100 most prevalent clones. A clone was defined as Susac-specific if it was absent from the healthy and MS cohorts, from about 1,100 published viral clones and from other ImmuneACCESS disease sequences. Using fastp trimming at Q25 and MiXCR clonotype assembly, TCRdb reanalyzed the public sequencing data and kept in-frame beta chains. Each CDR3 protein appears once, grouped with its most common genes and DNA. These V and J calls are TCRdb output, not the study's own analysis. Recorded for this sample are around 190,000 distinct CDR3 sequences; approximately 95% of them occurred a single time. The top ten clones comprise 0.15% to 0.2% of the sample.

Comment on this clonotype: What this receptor recognizes is not known. Base qualities are not at hand, and no much larger clone is one base apart.

High-throughput TCR beta sequencing profiled peripheral blood CD8+ and CD4+ T cells from healthy donors, Susac syndrome patients and multiple sclerosis patients. Multiple sclerosis controls were treatment-naive patients with stable or active relapsing-remitting disease fulfilling revised McDonald criteria. Bulk CD8+ and CD4+ T cells were purified magnetically by negative isolation, whereas CD8+ TEMRA cells were enriched by FACS. Blood was drawn into EDTA tubes, processed within 24 hours, and PBMCs were isolated by density gradient centrifugation. PBMCs destined for TCR sequencing were cryopreserved in liquid nitrogen and later thawed in a 37 °C water bath. The sorted or isolated CD4+, CD8+ and CD8+ TEMRA cells had a purity of 90% or higher.

This receptor chain uses TRBV9 and TRBJ1-1; the D gene assignment is ambiguous. This receptor was taken from a human donor with multiple sclerosis. Sequenced material: CD8+ T cells from PBMCs. The nucleotides are TGTGCCAGCAGCGTAGGAGCAGACACTGAAGCTTTCTTT. The encoded protein is CASSVGADTEAFF.